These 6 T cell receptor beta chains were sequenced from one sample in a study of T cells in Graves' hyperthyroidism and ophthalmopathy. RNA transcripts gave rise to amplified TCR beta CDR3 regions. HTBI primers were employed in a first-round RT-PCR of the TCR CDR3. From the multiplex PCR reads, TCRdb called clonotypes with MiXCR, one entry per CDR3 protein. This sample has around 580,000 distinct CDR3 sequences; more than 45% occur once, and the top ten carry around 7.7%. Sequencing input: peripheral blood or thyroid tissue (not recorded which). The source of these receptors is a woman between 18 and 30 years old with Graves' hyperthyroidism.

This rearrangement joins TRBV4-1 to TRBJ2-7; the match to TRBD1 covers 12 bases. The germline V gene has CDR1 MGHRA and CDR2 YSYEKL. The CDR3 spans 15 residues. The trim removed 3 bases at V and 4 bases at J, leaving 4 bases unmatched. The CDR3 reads CASSQGQGAEYEQYF. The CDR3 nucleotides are TGCGCCAGCAGCCAGGGACAGGGGGCGGAGTACGAGCAGTACTTC.

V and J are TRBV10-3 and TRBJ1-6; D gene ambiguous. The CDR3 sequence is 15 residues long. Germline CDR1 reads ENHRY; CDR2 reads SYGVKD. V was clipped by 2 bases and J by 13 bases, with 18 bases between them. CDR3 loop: CAISEGGDSNQPLHF. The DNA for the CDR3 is TGTGCCATCAGTGAGGGCGGAGATAGCAATCAGCCCCTCCACTTT.

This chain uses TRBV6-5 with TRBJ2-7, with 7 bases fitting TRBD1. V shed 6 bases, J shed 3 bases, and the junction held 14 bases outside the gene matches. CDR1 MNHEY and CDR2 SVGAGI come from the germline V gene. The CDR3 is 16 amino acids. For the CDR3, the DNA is TGTGCCAGCAGAACCCCACAGGGGATCGGTATCTACGAGCAGTACTTC. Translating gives CASRTPQGIGIYEQYF.

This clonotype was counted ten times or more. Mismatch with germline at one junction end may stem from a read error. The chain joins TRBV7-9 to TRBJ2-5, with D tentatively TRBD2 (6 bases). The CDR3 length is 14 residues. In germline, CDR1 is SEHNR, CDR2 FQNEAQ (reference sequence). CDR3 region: CANSLRGKAETQYF. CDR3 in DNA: TGTGCCAACAGCTTACGCGGGAAGGCTGAGACCCAGTACTTC.

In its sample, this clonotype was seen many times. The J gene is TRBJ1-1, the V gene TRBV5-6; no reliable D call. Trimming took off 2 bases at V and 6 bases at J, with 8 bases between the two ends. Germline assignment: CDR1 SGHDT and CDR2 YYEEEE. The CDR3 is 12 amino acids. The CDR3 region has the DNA TGTGCCAGCAGCTTTGGGAGGGCTGAAGCTTTCTTT. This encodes CASSFGRAEAFF.

CDR3 in amino acids: CASGLGDLYEQYF. DNA of the CDR3: TGTGCTAGTGGTTTGGGGGATCTATACGAGCAGTACTTC. This chain joins TRBV12-5 and TRBJ2-7; no firm D call. Germline V gives CDR1 LGHNT, CDR2 FRNRAP. Trimming cost V 1 base and J 4 bases, with 8 bases left between them. The CDR3 runs to 13 residues.